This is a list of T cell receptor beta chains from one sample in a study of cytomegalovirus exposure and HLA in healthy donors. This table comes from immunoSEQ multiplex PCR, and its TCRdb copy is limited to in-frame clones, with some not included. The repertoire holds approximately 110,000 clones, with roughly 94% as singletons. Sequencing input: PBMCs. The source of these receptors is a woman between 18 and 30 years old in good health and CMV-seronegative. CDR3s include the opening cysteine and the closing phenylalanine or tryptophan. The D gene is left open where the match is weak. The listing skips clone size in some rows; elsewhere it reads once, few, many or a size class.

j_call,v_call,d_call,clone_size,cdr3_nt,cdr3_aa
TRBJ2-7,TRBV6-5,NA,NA,TGTGCCAGCAGTCTACAGCCGTCCCCGTACGAGCAGTACTTC,CASSLQPSPYEQYF
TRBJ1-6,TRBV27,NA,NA,TGTGCCAGCAGTTTAGCGGGCGTATTACGGTCACCCCTCCACTTT,CASSLAGVLRSPLHF
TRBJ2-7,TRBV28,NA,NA,TGTGCCAGCAGTTTAATAGTAGGGACTTACGAGCAGTACTTC,CASSLIVGTYEQYF
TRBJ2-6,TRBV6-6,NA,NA,TGTGCCAGCAGTCTCAAACAGGGCCCCGGGGCCAACGTCCTGACTTTC,CASSLKQGPGANVLTF
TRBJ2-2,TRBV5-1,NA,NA,TGCGCCAGCAGCTTGGCGGTGATGAACACCGGGGAGCTGTTTTTT,CASSLAVMNTGELFF
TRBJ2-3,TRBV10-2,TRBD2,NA,TGCGCCAGCAGTGCCTGGGTAGCGGGGAGCACAGATACGCAGTATTTT,CASSAWVAGSTDTQYF
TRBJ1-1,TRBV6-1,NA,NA,TGTGCCAGCAGTGAGCTGGGAGGGGACACTGAAGCTTTCTTT,CASSELGGDTEAFF
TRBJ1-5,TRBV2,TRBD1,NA,TGTGCCAGCACGGGACAGGGGGGAAGCAATCAGCCCCAGCATTTT,CASTGQGGSNQPQHF
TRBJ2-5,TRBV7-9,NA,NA,TGTGCCAGCGGGCAGACAGGCCAAGAGACCCAGTACTTC,CASGQTGQETQYF
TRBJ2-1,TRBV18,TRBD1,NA,TGTGCCAGCACGGGACAGGGCAATCTTGGCAATGAGCAGTTCTTC,CASTGQGNLGNEQFF
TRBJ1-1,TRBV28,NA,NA,TGTGCCAGCAGTACACAGACAAGGACATACTATTTTGAAGCTTTCTTT,CASSTQTRTYYFEAFF
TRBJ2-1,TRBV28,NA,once,TGTGCCAGCACGACTGGGGCCGCATCGGACAATGAGCAGTTCTTC,CASTTGAASDNEQFF
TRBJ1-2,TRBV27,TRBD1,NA,TGTGCCAGCAGGCAACAGGGGTATAAGGACTATGGCTACACCTTC,CASRQQGYKDYGYTF
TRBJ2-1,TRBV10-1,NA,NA,TGCGCCAGTAGCTACAGGGTTTCGTATTTCGGGCAGTTCTTC,CASSYRVSYFGQFF
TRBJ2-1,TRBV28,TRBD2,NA,TGTGCCAGCAGTCTCGGGGTAGCGGGGAACAATGAGCAGTTCTTC,CASSLGVAGNNEQFF